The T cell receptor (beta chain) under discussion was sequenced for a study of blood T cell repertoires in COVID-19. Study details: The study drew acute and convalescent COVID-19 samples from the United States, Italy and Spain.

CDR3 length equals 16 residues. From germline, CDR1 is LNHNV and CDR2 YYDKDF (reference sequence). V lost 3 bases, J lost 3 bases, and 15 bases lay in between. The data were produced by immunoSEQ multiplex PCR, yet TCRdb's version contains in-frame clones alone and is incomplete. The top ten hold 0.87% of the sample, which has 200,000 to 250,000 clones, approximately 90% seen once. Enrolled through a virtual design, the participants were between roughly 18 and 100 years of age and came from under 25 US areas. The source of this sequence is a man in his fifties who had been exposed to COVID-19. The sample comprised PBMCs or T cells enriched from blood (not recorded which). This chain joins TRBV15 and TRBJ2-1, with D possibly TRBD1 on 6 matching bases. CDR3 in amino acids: CATSSSRGVHYNEQFF. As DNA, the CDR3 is TGTGCCACCAGCAGTAGCAGGGGAGTTCACTACAATGAGCAGTTCTTC.